This T cell receptor (beta chain) was profiled in a study of post-analysis software for immune sequencing data. Remarks on this clonotype: The target antigen is unknown.

This CDR3 contains 11 residues. The germline V and J ends were trimmed by 6 bases and 7 bases, with 9 bases remaining between them. Study conclusions and caveats: With TRBV5-6, TRBV5-1 and TRBV20-1 included, about five TRBV segments were more frequent in patients than in controls.

Tagging with unique molecular identifiers was a feature of the TCR beta cDNA libraries. TCRdb redid the calling of the PCR reads with MiXCR, one entry per CDR3 protein. Of some 700,000 distinct CDR3 sequences in the sample, 55% to 60% were seen once. The chain combines TRBV12-3 or TRBV12-4 with TRBJ1-2; no reliable D call. This clonotype was sampled from a girl aged 2-10 years with multiple sclerosis. Sequencing was done on a sample of blood. The CDR3 is CASSQPGGYTF. As DNA, the CDR3 is TGTGCCAGCAGCCAGCCCGGTGGCTACACCTTC.